Each of the 10 T cell receptor beta chains below was sequenced from the same sample in a study of cytomegalovirus exposure and HLA in healthy donors. With 60 Vbeta and 13 Jbeta primers, the PCR was carried out. The data were produced by immunoSEQ multiplex PCR, yet TCRdb's version contains in-frame clones alone and is incomplete. The table includes about 110,000 clones, approximately 70% detected once. Sequenced material: PBMCs. These receptors were taken from a man aged 25 to 40 in good health and CMV-seropositive.

This clone was counted between two and nine times. The chain uses TRBV27 and TRBJ2-2, with D perhaps matching TRBD2 (6 bases). Deletions cut 0 bases from V and 4 bases from J, with 12 bases between. The CDR3 is made up of 16 amino acids. CDR1 is MNHEY, CDR2 SMNVEV, per germline (reference sequence). The CDR3 spells CASSLSLAGVTGELFF. Here the CDR3 DNA reads TGTGCCAGCAGTTTATCACTAGCAGGTGTCACCGGGGAGCTGTTTTTT.

The V call is TRBV7-2, the J call TRBJ2-3, with D possibly matching TRBD2 (5 bases). V lost 5 bases, J lost 8 bases, and 11 bases lay in between. Looked up from germline, CDR1 is SGHTA and CDR2 is FQGNSA. The CDR3 spans 12 residues. The CDR3 loop reads CASSEGLGTQYF. The CDR3 bases are TGTGCCAGCAGCGAGGGCCTGGGTACGCAGTATTTT.

The genes are TRBV19 and TRBJ2-2; TRBD2 aligns across 8 bases. There are 14 residues in the CDR3. V gave up 11 bases and J gave up 5 bases; unmatched junction bases: 10. Looked up from germline, CDR1 is LNHDA and CDR2 is SQIVND (reference sequence). CDR3 loop: CAGHSGLGTGELFF. As DNA, the CDR3 is TGTGCCGGACATTCGGGACTAGGAACCGGGGAGCTGTTTTTT.

This clone was counted between two and nine times. The chain couples TRBV6-5 to TRBJ2-7; TRBD1 matches 9 bases. After removal of 4 bases from V and 0 bases from J, the junction contained 1 base not matched to a gene. Germline lookup yields CDR1 MNHEY and CDR2 SVGAGI. This CDR3 contains 14 residues. CDR3 in DNA: TGTGCCAGCAGTTTGGGACAGGGCTCCTACGAGCAGTACGTC. This codes for CASSLGQGSYEQYV.

The chain links TRBV28 to TRBJ1-2; D might be TRBD1 (5 bases). V lost 2 bases and J 8 bases, leaving 24 bases between the germline ends. This CDR3 is built from 17 residues. Germline CDR1 is MDHEN and CDR2 is SYDVKM. The DNA of the CDR3 is TGTGCCAGCAGTTTAAGGAGGGGTTTAAGACCTACTCCGGGCTACACCTTC. Translation: CASSLRRGLRPTPGYTF.

The chain uses TRBV6-6 and TRBJ2-1; D is uncertain. This CDR3 contains 9 residues. CDR1 is MNHNY, CDR2 SVGAGI, per germline (reference sequence). V was pared by 6 bases and J by 12 bases, with 6 bases between. CDR3: CASSAGQFF. The CDR3 DNA is TGTGCCAGCAGCGCCGGGCAGTTCTTC.

The gene calls are TRBV29-1 and TRBJ1-1; possibly TRBD1 for D (5 bases). Germline assignment: CDR1 SQVTM and CDR2 ANQGSEA. CDR3 length: 15 residues. Trimming shortened V by 8 bases and J by 3 bases, and 22 bases separated the two germline ends. In DNA form, the CDR3 reads TGCAGCTGTATACTGGGGGGGATCCCGTACACTGAAGCTTTCTTT. It yields the protein CSCILGGIPYTEAFF.

The chain joins TRBV5-1 to TRBJ2-2; 8 positions agree with TRBD1. V gave up 4 bases and J gave up 0 bases; unmatched junction bases: 8. This CDR3 spans 17 amino acids. Germline assignment: CDR1 SGHRS and CDR2 YFSETQ. CDR3 protein: CASSPGQGVSNTGELFF. The CDR3 DNA is TGCGCCAGCAGCCCCGGACAGGGAGTCTCGAACACCGGGGAGCTGTTTTTT. Combining the CDR3 with reference TRBV5-1 and TRBJ2-2 gives the whole variable domain KAGVTQTPRYLIKTRGQQVTLSCSPISGHRSVSWYQQTPGQGLQFLFEYFSETQRNKGNFPGRFSGRQFSNSRSEMNVSTLELGDSALYLCASSPGQGVSNTGELFFGEGSRLTVL.

A few counts support this clone. The chain is built from TRBV2 and TRBJ1-1; D might be TRBD1 (5 bases). Germline assignment: CDR1 SNHLY and CDR2 FYNNEI. The CDR3 is 15 amino acids. The ends were cut back, 1 base at V and 4 bases at J, with 13 bases in the middle. The DNA of the CDR3 is TGTGCCAGCAGTGAAGTGGGGCAATTGGGCACTGAAGCTTTCTTT. It specifies CASSEVGQLGTEAFF.

The chain couples TRBV5-8 to TRBJ2-7; 16 positions agree with TRBD2. This CDR3 is built from 17 residues. CDR1 is SGHTS, CDR2 YDEGEE, per germline. Trimming took 3 bases from V and 7 from J; bases not matched to a gene: 10. The CDR3 region is CASSYVVGTSGREEQYV. The CDR3 nucleotides are TGTGCCAGCAGCTATGTAGTCGGGACTAGCGGGAGGGAAGAGCAGTACGTC.